These 23 T cell receptor beta chains came from one sample sequenced in a study of T cell repertoires in cytomegalovirus infection. What these receptors recognize is not known. In TCRdb, the reads were re-called with MiXCR into one record per CDR3 protein. The sample lists some 920,000 distinct CDR3 sequences; approximately 30% were seen once. Specimen: cultured CD8+ T cells from PBMCs, collected from culture after CMV antigen stimulation. Receptor source: a human donor in good health (CMV status not recorded). Some clones in this sample may be carry-over from other donors' samples.

The chain combines TRBV7-6 with TRBJ1-1; 8 bases align to TRBD1. The germline V gene encodes CDR1 SGHVS and CDR2 FNYEAQ. The CDR3 is 16 amino acids. The V segment lost 0 bases and the J segment 7 bases; nucleotides outside the gene matches: 10. The CDR3 region has the DNA TGTGCCAGCAGCTTAGCCCCGCCTAGGACAGGGAGTGAAGCTTTCTTT. It translates to CASSLAPPRTGSEAFF.

There are a few counts of this clonotype. The chain links TRBV9 to TRBJ1-2, with a tentative D call TRBD1 (5 bases). The CDR3 is 12 amino acids. V lost 10 bases and J 6 bases, leaving 16 bases between the germline ends. Germline assignment: CDR1 SGDLS and CDR2 YYNGEE. The CDR3 bases are TGTGCCTCGGGAGAGGGGAGGAATGGCTACACCTTC. This codes for CASGEGRNGYTF.

This chain connects TRBV19 to TRBJ2-1; TRBD2 matches at 12 bases. V was pared by 9 bases and J by 8 bases, with 5 bases of the junction left unmatched. The CDR3 has 13 amino acids. Germline loops: CDR1 LNHDA, CDR2 SQIVND (reference sequence). Here the CDR3 reads CASGTSGWDEQFF. The CDR3 DNA sequence: TGTGCCAGCGGGACTAGCGGGTGGGATGAGCAGTTCTTC.

This clonotype has more than one count but fewer than ten. The rearrangement uses TRBV27 and TRBJ1-6, with D tentatively TRBD1 (5 bases). The CDR3 consists of 15 residues. V gave up 10 bases and J gave up 9 bases, with 22 bases separating them. Germline V gives CDR1 MNHEY, CDR2 SMNVEV (reference sequence). The CDR3 sequence: CATRDGQTVGSPLHF. The CDR3 nucleotides are TGTGCCACCCGGGACGGCCAAACGGTCGGTTCACCCCTCCACTTT.

This clonotype showed up just a few times. This chain links TRBV7-8 with TRBJ1-2; D is possibly TRBD1 (5 bases). This CDR3 spans 13 amino acids. Germline V gives CDR1 SGHVS, CDR2 FQNEAQ. Trimming stripped 0 bases from V and 10 bases from J, with 12 bases between. In nucleotides, the CDR3 is TGTGCCAGCAGCTTAGCGCGACAGTTCGACTACACCTTC. As protein: CASSLARQFDYTF.

The V gene is TRBV6-2 or TRBV6-3, the J gene TRBJ2-3, with no clear D. Germline V gene sequence: CDR1 MNHEY, CDR2 SVGEGT. The CDR3 totals 16 residues. V shed 2 bases and J shed 3 bases, with 15 bases lying between them. The CDR3 DNA reads TGTGCCAGCAGTTACCTTCTAGACCAAAGGACAGATACGCAGTATTTT. Residues: CASSYLLDQRTDTQYF.

This clonotype was recorded a few times. V and J are TRBV27 and TRBJ2-7, with TRBD1 matching 12 bases. Germline V gives CDR1 MNHEY, CDR2 SMNVEV (reference sequence). This CDR3 has 14 residues. V shed 0 bases and J 9 bases; nucleotides not matched to a gene: 3. The CDR3 sequence is CASSLSGTGGLQYV. The CDR3 bases are TGTGCCAGCAGTTTATCGGGGACAGGGGGCTTGCAGTACGTC.

For this clonotype: The germline gene is not matched at one end of the junction; a read error may be the cause. The chain is built from TRBV7-6 and TRBJ2-1; TRBD2 is a possible D gene (5 bases). The CDR3 has 13 residues. Germline V gene sequence: CDR1 SGHVS, CDR2 FNYEAQ. CDR3 nucleotides: TGTGCCAGCAGCCAACGGACTTGGCATGAGCAGTTCTTT. It yields the protein CASSQRTWHEQFF.

In its sample, this clonotype was seen many times. The gene calls are TRBV7-2 and TRBJ2-5, with 8 bases aligning to TRBD1. CDR3 length equals 16 residues. The ends lost 3 bases at V and 5 bases at J; junction bases unmatched: 11. Germline CDR1 reads SGHTA; CDR2 reads FQGNSA. In DNA, the CDR3 is TGTGCCAGCAGCTTTGTTCGAGGACAGGGAAAGGAGACCCAGTACTTC. It translates to CASSFVRGQGKETQYF.

The chain couples TRBV12-3 or TRBV12-4 to TRBJ1-6; maybe TRBD1 (6 bases). Trimming took off 7 bases at V and 5 bases at J, with 15 bases between the two ends. CDR3 length: 15 amino acids. CDR3 sequence reads: CASTQGGGDNSPLHF. The CDR3 DNA is TGTGCCAGCACCCAAGGGGGAGGTGATAATTCACCCCTCCACTTT.

This clonotype was detected a few times. The chain uses TRBV2 and TRBJ2-7, with TRBD1 matching over 8 bases. J lost 2 bases, V lost 5 bases, and 5 bases had no gene match. This CDR3 spans 14 amino acids. Germline CDR1 reads SNHLY; CDR2 reads FYNNEI. Here the CDR3 DNA reads TGTGCCAGCAGTCCGGGACAGGCCACCTACGAGCAGTACTTC. As protein: CASSPGQATYEQYF.

This rearrangement joins TRBV25-1 to TRBJ1-1, with D possibly being TRBD1 (6 bases). The CDR3 spans 15 residues. V gave up 5 bases and J gave up 0 bases, with 13 bases separating them. Germline V lookup: CDR1 MGHDK, CDR2 SYGVNS. The CDR3 loop is CASSLLTGLNTEAFF. The CDR3 nucleotides are TGTGCCAGCAGTCTTCTGACAGGCCTGAACACTGAAGCTTTCTTT.

This clonotype has a handful of counts. V and J are TRBV11-2 and TRBJ1-1; the D is unclear. With 11 bases removed from V and 0 bases from J, the gap between germline ends came to 13 bases. The CDR3 covers 13 residues. Germline V gene data show CDR1 as SGHAT and CDR2 as FQNNGV. The CDR3 here is CAWPHNMNTEAFF. The CDR3 coding sequence is TGTGCCTGGCCCCATAACATGAACACTGAAGCTTTCTTT. Together with reference TRBV11-2 and TRBJ1-1, the CDR3 gives the full variable domain: EAGVAQSPRYKIIEKRQSVAFWCNPISGHATLYWYQQILGQGPKLLIQFQNNGVVDDSQLPKDRFSAERLKGVDSTLKIQPAKLEDSAVYLCAWPHNMNTEAFFGQGTRLTVV.

The chain combines TRBV7-9 with TRBJ1-1; D is perhaps TRBD1 (6 bases). This CDR3 region has 16 residues. CDR1 is SEHNR, CDR2 FQNEAQ, per germline (reference sequence). The germline V and J ends were trimmed by 5 bases and 3 bases, with 19 bases remaining between them. CDR3 sequence (DNA): TGTGCCAGCAGCCCGACCCAGAGGGGGACGTACACTGAAGCTTTCTTT. Its translation: CASSPTQRGTYTEAFF.

V gene TRBV11-2 combines with J gene TRBJ2-3; 11 bases are a match to TRBD2. The CDR3 spans 16 residues. From germline, CDR1 is SGHAT and CDR2 FQNNGV. V shed 5 bases and J 5 bases; nucleotides not matched to a gene: 9. The CDR3 loop is CASSGYSGGAQDTQYF. CDR3 coding DNA: TGTGCCAGCAGCGGGTATAGCGGGGGGGCCCAAGATACGCAGTATTTT.

The chain links TRBV2 to TRBJ2-7; 7 nucleotides align to TRBD1. The CDR3 runs 12 residues. Germline CDR1 SNHLY, CDR2 FYNNEI. The V and J ends lost 8 bases and 2 bases, in that order; junction bases with no gene match: 3. CDR3 sequence reads: CASPGTAYEQYV. The CDR3 DNA reads as TGTGCCAGCCCGGGGACAGCCTACGAGCAGTACGTC.

This rearrangement joins TRBV9 to TRBJ2-3; 7 bases are shared with TRBD1. From germline, CDR1 is SGDLS and CDR2 YYNGEE. V gave up 4 bases and J gave up 6 bases; unmatched junction bases: 8. This CDR3 region has 14 residues. CDR3 in amino acids: CASSSIVQGDTQYF. The CDR3 DNA follows: TGTGCCAGCAGCTCCATCGTACAGGGGGATACGCAGTATTTT. The full variable domain, rest sourced from reference TRBV9 and TRBJ2-3, is DSGVTQTPKHLITATGQRVTLRCSPRSGDLSVYWYQQSLDQGLQFLIQYYNGEERAKGNILERFSAQQFPDLHSELNLSSLELGDSALYFCASSSIVQGDTQYFGPGTRLTVL.

This rearrangement joins TRBV24-1 to TRBJ2-3, with 7 bases matching TRBD1. With 9 bases clipped from V and 5 bases from J, the junction kept 10 bases outside the gene matches. Germline CDR1 and CDR2: KGHDR and SFDVKD. This CDR3 spans 14 amino acids. The CDR3 is CATSATGRGDTQYF. The CDR3 region has the DNA TGTGCCACCTCCGCGACAGGGCGTGGAGATACGCAGTATTTT.

This clonotype was recorded at least ten times. J is TRBJ1-1 and V is TRBV12-5; TRBD1 aligns across 9 bases. The germline gives CDR1 LGHNT, CDR2 FRNRAP. With 7 bases clipped from V and 5 bases from J, the junction kept 8 bases outside the gene matches. There are 14 residues in the CDR3. The DNA for the CDR3 is TGTGCTAGTGCTCTCGAGACAGGGGGTACTGAAGCTTTCTTT. Its translation: CASALETGGTEAFF. The full variable domain, rest sourced from reference TRBV12-5 and TRBJ1-1, is DARVTQTPRHKVTEMGQEVTMRCQPILGHNTVFWYRQTMMQGLELLAYFRNRAPLDDSGMPKDRFSAEMPDATLATLKIQPSEPRDSAVYFCASALETGGTEAFFGQGTRLTVV.

CDR3: CASSDSRQGGTEAFF. CDR3 sequence (DNA): TGTGCCAGCAGTGACTCGAGACAGGGGGGCACTGAAGCTTTCTTT. The genes are TRBV6-4 and TRBJ1-1, with 9 bases matching TRBD1. Germline assignment: CDR1 MRHNA and CDR2 SNTAGT. The CDR3 sequence is 15 residues long. J gave up 4 bases and V 0 bases, and 3 bases lay outside the gene matches.

This chain joins TRBV5-6 and TRBJ2-7, with TRBD2 as a possible D gene (6 bases). This CDR3 has 13 residues. Germline CDR1 reads SGHDT; CDR2 reads YYEEEE. The CDR3 sequence is CASSSLHAGDSSV. The CDR3 DNA reads TGTGCCAGCAGCTCCCTGCACGCCGGGGACTCCTCCGTC.

This clonotype was seen a handful of times. This rearrangement joins TRBV7-6 to TRBJ1-2; 8 positions agree with TRBD1. Germline V gives CDR1 SGHVS, CDR2 FNYEAQ. The CDR3 totals 15 residues. The junction had 9 bases not matched to a gene; V was cut back by 5 bases and J by 4 bases. The CDR3 DNA reads as TGTGCCAGCAGCCTCTCCCAGGGGGCTGGCTATGGCTACACCTTC. Protein product: CASSLSQGAGYGYTF.

The V and J genes are TRBV25-1 and TRBJ2-1; D possibly corresponds to TRBD1 (6 bases). Germline assignment: CDR1 MGHDK and CDR2 SYGVNS. Trimming stripped 5 bases from V and 8 bases from J, with 19 bases between. The CDR3 contains 15 residues. The CDR3 loop reads CASSTDYPGQDEQFF. Here the CDR3 DNA reads TGTGCCAGCAGTACAGACTACCCGGGACAAGATGAGCAGTTCTTC. Based on the CDR3 plus reference TRBV25-1 and TRBJ2-1, the full variable domain is EADIYQTPRYLVIGTGKKITLECSQTMGHDKMYWYQQDPGMELHLIHYSYGVNSTEKGDLSSESTVSRIRTEHFPLTLESARPSHTSQYLCASSTDYPGQDEQFFGPGTRLTVL.